This entry lists 20 T cell receptor beta chains sequenced from one sample in a study of blood T cell repertoires in COVID-19. Sequencing used immunoSEQ multiplex PCR; TCRdb keeps in-frame clones, though not all of them. The data show roughly 240,000 clones, roughly 88% seen once. What was sequenced was peripheral blood. These receptors were taken from a man in his forties who had recovered from COVID-19.

The V gene is TRBV7-8, the J gene TRBJ2-7, with D possibly matching TRBD2 (6 bases). The CDR3 is 14 amino acids. CDR1 and CDR2 (germline): SGHVS, FQNEAQ. Between the trimmed V and J ends, which lost 3 bases and 3 bases, there was a span of 12 bases. CDR3 region: CASSFNGGGYEQYF. The CDR3 DNA follows: TGTGCCAGCAGCTTCAACGGGGGTGGCTACGAGCAGTACTTC.

This clone was detected a few times. The chain's CDR3 is CACLQGGTDTQYF. The DNA of the CDR3 is TGTGCCTGCCTACAGGGAGGCACAGATACGCAGTATTTT. This chain connects TRBV30 to TRBJ2-3; a possible D gene is TRBD1 (6 bases). Between the trimmed V and J ends, which lost 6 bases and 1 base, there was a span of 11 bases. This CDR3 contains 13 residues. CDR1 and CDR2 (germline): GTSNPN, SVGIG (reference sequence).

The chain couples TRBV11-3 to TRBJ1-6; a possible D gene is TRBD1 (6 bases). Germline V gene lookup returns CDR1 SGHNT and CDR2 YENEEA. The CDR3 is made up of 14 amino acids. V lost 8 bases, J lost 8 bases, and 16 bases lay in between. CDR3 nucleotides: TGTGCCAGCGTAGGGGGTTCAAGTGATTCACCCCTCCACTTT. Translation gives CASVGGSSDSPLHF.

The chain combines TRBV18 with TRBJ2-5; 9 bases map to TRBD1. V lost 2 bases and J lost 3; bases outside the gene matches: 1. The CDR3 has 14 residues. CDR1 and CDR2 from the germline V gene are KGHSH and LQKENI. CDR3 sequence reads: CASSPWDREETQYF. The CDR3 DNA reads as TGTGCCAGCTCACCATGGGACAGGGAAGAGACCCAGTACTTC.

The chain recombines TRBV9 with TRBJ2-2, with 9 bases identical to TRBD2. This CDR3 spans 16 amino acids. Trimming cost V 4 bases and J 6 bases; bases outside gene matches: 10. The V gene's germline CDR1 is SGDLS and CDR2 YYNGEE. CDR3 amino acids: CASSTTGTSLPGELFF. CDR3 nucleotide sequence: TGTGCCAGCAGCACCACCGGGACTAGCCTCCCCGGGGAGCTGTTTTTT.

This CDR3 is CASSMVRPATDTQYF. CDR3 bases: TGCGCCAGCAGCATGGTCAGGCCCGCCACAGATACGCAGTATTTT. This sequence joins TRBV10-2 and TRBJ2-3; unclear D gene. The CDR3 totals 15 residues. V was shortened by 6 bases and J by 2 bases, with 15 bases between the two germline ends. Per the germline V gene, CDR1 is WSHSY and CDR2 is SAAADI.

The gene calls are TRBV6-2 or TRBV6-3 and TRBJ1-1; 8 bases are shared with TRBD1. Per germline, CDR1 MNHEY and CDR2 SVGEGT. CDR3 length: 13 residues. Losses at the gene ends were 4 bases for V and 7 bases for J; bases not matched to a gene: 5. The CDR3 DNA reads TGTGCCAGCAGTTGGCAGGGGGCAGGTGAAGCTTTCTTT. The encoded protein is CASSWQGAGEAFF.

CDR3 region: CASSVGVSVSLHF. In DNA, the CDR3 is TGTGCCAGCAGTGTAGGGGTTTCAGTGTCCCTCCACTTT. The chain recombines TRBV25-1 with TRBJ1-6; D is perhaps TRBD1 (5 bases). Trimming removed 4 bases from V and 14 bases from J, with 15 bases in between. Germline-derived CDR1 and CDR2 are MGHDK and SYGVNS. The CDR3 is made up of 13 amino acids.

The rearrangement uses TRBV2 and TRBJ2-5; 14 bases are shared with TRBD2. The CDR3 extends over 18 amino acids. Per the germline V gene, CDR1 is SNHLY and CDR2 is FYNNEI. Losses at the gene ends were 5 bases for V and 1 base for J; bases not matched to a gene: 9. CDR3 in amino acids: CASSYRQGLAGVQETQYF. Written as DNA, the CDR3 is TGTGCCAGCAGTTATCGACAGGGACTAGCGGGAGTCCAAGAGACCCAGTACTTC.

The V call is TRBV28, the J call TRBJ1-2; 9 bases align to TRBD1. Germline loops: CDR1 MDHEN, CDR2 SYDVKM. This CDR3 comprises 14 residues. J lost 4 bases, V lost 6 bases, and 6 bases had no gene match. The CDR3, as DNA: TGTGCCAGCAGCCCCGGGACAGGGCCCTATGGCTACACCTTC. As protein: CASSPGTGPYGYTF.

There are a few counts of this clone. This rearrangement joins TRBV4-1 to TRBJ2-7; 8 bases are shared with TRBD2. Looked up from germline, CDR1 is MGHRA and CDR2 is YSYEKL. The CDR3 has 17 residues. Germline trimming cut 3 bases from V and 3 bases from J; bases unmatched to any gene: 13. The CDR3 protein is CASSQRVGAGGDYEQYF. In DNA, the CDR3 is TGCGCCAGCAGCCAGCGGGTCGGGGCGGGGGGCGACTACGAGCAGTACTTC.

The genes are TRBV12-3 or TRBV12-4 and TRBJ2-5, with TRBD2 matching over 7 bases. The CDR3 is 13 residues long. The V segment lost 3 bases and the J segment 5 bases; nucleotides outside the gene matches: 3. CDR3 residues: CASSLGEGETQYF. The DNA for the CDR3 is TGTGCCAGCAGTTTGGGGGAGGGGGAGACCCAGTACTTC.

DNA for the CDR3: TGTGCCAGCAGTACGAAAAGGGTTAGAGGGAGCACCGGGGAGCTGTTTTTT. Protein sequence: CASSTKRVRGSTGELFF. The V call is TRBV27, the J call TRBJ2-2; a possible D gene is TRBD2 (5 bases). The CDR3 runs 17 residues. Trimming took 5 bases from V and 4 from J, leaving 20 bases between them. Germline V CDR1 and CDR2: MNHEY, SMNVEV (reference sequence).

The chain has TRBV9 and TRBJ2-1; 9 bases map to TRBD2. Looked up from germline, CDR1 is SGDLS and CDR2 is YYNGEE. The CDR3 runs 20 residues. V shed 4 bases, J shed 1 base, and the junction held 18 bases outside the gene matches. The CDR3 is CASSRVGSGGTVSSYNEQFF. Written as DNA, the CDR3 is TGTGCCAGCAGCCGGGTGGGTAGCGGGGGCACTGTTTCTTCCTACAATGAGCAGTTCTTC.

The chain has TRBV6-1 and TRBJ2-6; no definite D call. Germline CDR1 is MNHNS and CDR2 is SASEGT. This CDR3 comprises 15 residues. Trimming removed 0 bases at V and 0 bases at J, with 3 bases between. The CDR3 is CASSEASSGANVLTF. The CDR3 DNA reads TGTGCCAGCAGTGAAGCTAGCTCTGGGGCCAACGTCCTGACTTTC.

This clone came up a few times. The J gene is TRBJ2-3, the V gene TRBV9, with D possibly matching TRBD2 (5 bases). Trimming took 0 bases from V and 1 from J, leaving 12 bases between them. Looked up from germline, CDR1 is SGDLS and CDR2 is YYNGEE. The CDR3 has 16 amino acids. The chain's CDR3 is CASSVAIGVGTDTQYF. The CDR3 nucleotides are TGTGCCAGCAGCGTAGCTATCGGGGTGGGCACAGATACGCAGTATTTT.

The V call is TRBV27, the J call TRBJ2-7; D perhaps matches TRBD2 (5 bases). CDR1 is MNHEY and CDR2 is SMNVEV in the germline V gene (reference sequence). The length of the CDR3 is 13 residues. Trimming stripped 8 bases from V and 0 bases from J, with 11 bases between. CDR3 loop: CASRARVSYEQYF. CDR3 DNA: TGTGCCAGCCGGGCGAGGGTCTCCTACGAGCAGTACTTC.

The gene calls are TRBV10-3 and TRBJ1-2, with 11 bases identical to TRBD1. The V gene end was trimmed by 6 bases and the J gene end by 8 bases; junction bases not matched to a gene: 8. This CDR3 region has 14 residues. Germline V gives CDR1 ENHRY, CDR2 SYGVKD. CDR3 protein: CAISPGQGGKGYTF. CDR3 in DNA: TGTGCCATCAGCCCGGGACAGGGGGGAAAGGGCTACACCTTC.

This chain links TRBV9 with TRBJ2-1, with a tentative D call TRBD2 (6 bases). With 0 bases removed from V and 0 bases from J, the gap between germline ends came to 10 bases. CDR1 SGDLS and CDR2 YYNGEE come from the germline V gene. CDR3 length: 16 residues. The CDR3 spells CASSVASVSSYNEQFF. The CDR3 DNA reads as TGTGCCAGCAGCGTAGCTAGCGTGAGCTCCTACAATGAGCAGTTCTTC.

The V gene is TRBV2, the J gene TRBJ2-3, with 10 bases that match TRBD1. The germline gives CDR1 SNHLY, CDR2 FYNNEI. J gave up 6 bases and V 3 bases, and 9 bases lay outside the gene matches. The CDR3 is 16 amino acids. The CDR3 reads CASSDETGGVMDTQYF. Written as DNA, the CDR3 is TGTGCCAGCAGTGACGAGACAGGGGGCGTGATGGATACGCAGTATTTT.